This section outlines one T cell receptor (beta chain) sequence together with its context. This clonotype was seen repeatedly, ten times or more. There is no known antigen for this receptor. The sample holds no much larger clone one base away, and base qualities are not on file. The CDR3 starts with the cysteine, ends with the phenylalanine, and has 16 residues. The CDR3 DNA has 48 bases and is translated from base 1. V loses 6 bases, J loses 6 bases, and the germline ends lie 24 bases apart. CDR1 and CDR2 (MNHNS, SASEGT) derive from the germline V gene. Hyperthyroidism was considered stable if no progression to ophthalmopathy occurred within 18 months of follow-up. The hyperthyroidism patients were 18 to 65 years old and newly diagnosed, with a disease duration of less than 2 months. Patients with other autoimmune diseases, uncontrolled infections, pregnancy or lactation were excluded from the study. Diagnosis was based on clinical symptoms, serum thyroxine, TRAb, thyroid ultrasound and orbital computed tomography. Ficoll-Paque density gradient centrifugation was used to isolate PBMCs from about 9 ml of fresh peripheral blood. Total RNA was extracted with Trizol reagent and quality-checked on an Agilent 2100 Bioanalyzer.

These data come from a study of Graves' ophthalmopathy and Graves' hyperthyroidism listed by TCRdb under 2018. About the investigation overall: Peripheral blood was collected at initial diagnosis, prior to any treatment. An independent validation cohort comprised about 20 hyperthyroidism patients and over 15 patients who later progressed from hyperthyroidism to ophthalmopathy. T-cell repertoires of thyroid tissue and blood were compared in more than 5 hyperthyroidism patients. To tell Graves' ophthalmopathy apart from Graves' hyperthyroidism, and to predict which patients would progress to ophthalmopathy, the study relied on TCR beta repertoire signatures. For training and testing, the 100 or so patients in the discovery cohort were randomly divided in a 7:3 ratio. To explore V-J signatures that separate ophthalmopathy from hyperthyroidism, a discovery set of approximately 100 patients was enrolled, consisting of about 43 with ophthalmopathy and around 60 with stable hyperthyroidism. After sampling, hyperthyroidism patients received methimazole starting at 30 mg daily, and ophthalmopathy patients received high-dose intravenous methylprednisolone. In total, approximately 130 blood samples were TCR-sequenced: approximately 40 ophthalmopathy, under 80 hyperthyroidism and roughly 17 hyperthyroidism-to-ophthalmopathy patients. Summary of the overall study and its limitations: No statistical method was used to predetermine the sample size, and group allocation was not hidden from the investigators. The 13-signature model separated ophthalmopathy from stable hyperthyroidism with approximately 90% sensitivity and 81.08% specificity in cross-validation, and 80%/75% in the test set. Most expanded thyroid clonotypes with frequency above 0.001 were also detected in blood, suggesting blood repertoires may reflect the thyroid immune response. In validation, the model predicted ophthalmopathy progression with about 71% sensitivity and around 72% specificity; around twelve predicted patients were CT-confirmed with GO in a median of around 6.5 months.

For repertoire sequencing, the TCR beta CDR3 regions were amplified from RNA transcripts. A first-round RT-PCR used HTBI primers with the Qiagen OneStep RT-PCR kit, followed by a second-round multiplex PCR, size selection and purification. Libraries were sequenced paired-end with 100 bp reads on an Illumina HiSeq2000. The paper's processing steps were these. SOAPnuke was used to process the reads, throwing out any read that had adapters, had uncalled bases, had a mean Phred below 15, or lacked an exact constant-primer or identifier match. High-quality paired reads were merged with COPE v1.2.5. Clonotypes were defined as unique nucleotide sequences and were aligned to IMGT TRB V, D and J references using MiTCR v1.1. The analysis was limited to V-J combinations with a frequency above 0.0001, which together covered 99% to 99.2% of repertoires. A TCR clonal expansion and chaos score per V-J combination was defined as the ratio of F50 clonal expansion to chaos observed in the TCRdist matrix. Welch's t-statistics and random forest were used to reduce the features to 10 to 15 V-J combinations, which were then used as input to a naive Bayes classifier. The Morisita-Horn index was used to measure how similar the thyroid and blood repertoires were. Using fastp trimming at Q25 and MiXCR clonotype assembly, TCRdb reanalyzed the public sequencing data and kept in-frame beta chains. Each CDR3 protein gets just one entry, which takes the most common genes and DNA from the rows behind it. It is TCRdb's table, rather than the study itself, that gives the V and J calls and clone size. This sample gives some 410,000 distinct CDR3 sequences in total; roughly 21% of them show up just once. The ten top clones hold approximately 3% of the sample.

The receptor chain draws on TRBV6-1 and TRBJ2-7; the D gene is possibly TRBD1 or TRBD2, with 5 bases matching each. Sequenced input: peripheral blood. This TCR was sampled from a woman younger than 35 with stable Graves' hyperthyroidism. Donor details come from another sample of the same person, matched by shared clones. Here the CDR3 is given as CASRNRQTGTGGEQYF. Here is the DNA: TGTGCCAGCAGGAACCGCCAAACAGGAACTGGGGGCGAGCAGTACTTC.